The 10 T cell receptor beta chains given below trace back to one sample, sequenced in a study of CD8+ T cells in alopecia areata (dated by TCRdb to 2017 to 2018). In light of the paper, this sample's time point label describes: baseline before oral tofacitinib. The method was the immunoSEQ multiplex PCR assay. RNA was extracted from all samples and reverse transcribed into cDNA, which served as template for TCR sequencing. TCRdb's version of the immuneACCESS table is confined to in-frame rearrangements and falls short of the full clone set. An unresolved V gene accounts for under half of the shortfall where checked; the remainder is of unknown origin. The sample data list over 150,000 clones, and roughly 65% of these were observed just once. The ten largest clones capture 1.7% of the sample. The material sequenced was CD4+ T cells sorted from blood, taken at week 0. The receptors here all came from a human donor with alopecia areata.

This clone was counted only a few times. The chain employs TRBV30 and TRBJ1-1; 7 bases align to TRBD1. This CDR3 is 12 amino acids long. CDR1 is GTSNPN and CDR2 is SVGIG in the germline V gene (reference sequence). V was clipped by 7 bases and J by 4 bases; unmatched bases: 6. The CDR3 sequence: CASDRKGTEAFF. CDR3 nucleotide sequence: TGTGCCTCGGACAGGAAGGGCACTGAAGCTTTCTTT.

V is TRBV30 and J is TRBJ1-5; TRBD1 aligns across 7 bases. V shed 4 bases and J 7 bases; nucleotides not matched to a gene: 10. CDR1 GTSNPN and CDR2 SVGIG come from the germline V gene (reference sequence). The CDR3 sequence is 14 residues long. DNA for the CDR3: TGTGCCTGGAACAGACAGGGTCCGGGACAGCCCCAGCATTTT. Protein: CAWNRQGPGQPQHF.

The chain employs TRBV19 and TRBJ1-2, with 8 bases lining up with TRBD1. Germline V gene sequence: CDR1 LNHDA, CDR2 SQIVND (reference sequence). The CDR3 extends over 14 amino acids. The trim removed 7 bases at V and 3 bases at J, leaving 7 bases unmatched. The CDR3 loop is CASTLDRGDYGYTF. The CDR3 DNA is TGTGCCAGTACGCTAGACAGGGGTGACTATGGCTACACCTTC.

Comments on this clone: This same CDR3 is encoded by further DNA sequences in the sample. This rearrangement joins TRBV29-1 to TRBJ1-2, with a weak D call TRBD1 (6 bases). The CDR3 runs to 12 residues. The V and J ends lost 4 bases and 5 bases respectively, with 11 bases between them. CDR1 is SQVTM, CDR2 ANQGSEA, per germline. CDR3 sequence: CSVVGGGYGYTF. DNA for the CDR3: TGCAGCGTTGTAGGAGGGGGATATGGCTACACCTTC.

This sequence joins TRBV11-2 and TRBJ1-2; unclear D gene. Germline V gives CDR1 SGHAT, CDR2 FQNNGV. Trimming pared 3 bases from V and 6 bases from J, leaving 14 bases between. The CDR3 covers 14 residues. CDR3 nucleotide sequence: TGTGCCAGCAGCTTCCTCCAACGGAGCGATGGCTACACCTTC. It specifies CASSFLQRSDGYTF.

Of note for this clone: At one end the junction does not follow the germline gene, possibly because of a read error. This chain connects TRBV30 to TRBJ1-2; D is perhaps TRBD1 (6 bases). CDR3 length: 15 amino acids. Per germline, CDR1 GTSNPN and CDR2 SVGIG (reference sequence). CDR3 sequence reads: CAWSAGQISNYDYTF. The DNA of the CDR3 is TGTGCCTGGAGTGCCGGACAGATTTCTAACTATGACTACACCTTC.

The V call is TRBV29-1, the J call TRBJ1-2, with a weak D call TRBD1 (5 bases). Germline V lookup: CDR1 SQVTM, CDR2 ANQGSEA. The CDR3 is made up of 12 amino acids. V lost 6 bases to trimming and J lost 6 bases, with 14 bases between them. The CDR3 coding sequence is TGCAGCGTCCTTTCCCCGGGGGATGGCTACACCTTC. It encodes CSVLSPGDGYTF.

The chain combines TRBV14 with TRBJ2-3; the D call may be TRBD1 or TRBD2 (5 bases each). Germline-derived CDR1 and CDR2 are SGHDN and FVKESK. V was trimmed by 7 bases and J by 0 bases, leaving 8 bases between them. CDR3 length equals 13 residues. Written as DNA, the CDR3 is TGTGCCAGCAACCGGGACAGCACAGATACGCAGTATTTT. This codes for CASNRDSTDTQYF.

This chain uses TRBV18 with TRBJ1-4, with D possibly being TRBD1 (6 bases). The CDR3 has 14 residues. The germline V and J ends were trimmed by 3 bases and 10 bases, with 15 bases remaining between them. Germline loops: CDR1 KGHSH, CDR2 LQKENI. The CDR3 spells CASSPQQGDGKLFF. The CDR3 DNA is TGTGCCAGCTCACCGCAACAGGGCGATGGAAAACTGTTTTTT.

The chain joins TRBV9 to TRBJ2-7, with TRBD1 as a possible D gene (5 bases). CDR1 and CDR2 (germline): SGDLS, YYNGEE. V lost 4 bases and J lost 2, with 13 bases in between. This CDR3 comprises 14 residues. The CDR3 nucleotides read TGTGCCAGCAGCCCGGTTCAGGGCGCCTACGAGCAGTACTTC. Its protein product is CASSPVQGAYEQYF. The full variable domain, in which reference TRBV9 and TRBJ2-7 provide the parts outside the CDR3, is DSGVTQTPKHLITATGQRVTLRCSPRSGDLSVYWYQQSLDQGLQFLIQYYNGEERAKGNILERFSAQQFPDLHSELNLSSLELGDSALYFCASSPVQGAYEQYFGPGTRLTVT.